A selection of T cell receptor beta chains follows, all from one sample in a study of blood T cells in healthy people across ages. TCRdb analysed the 5' RACE reads with MiXCR anew, one entry per CDR3 protein. The sample lists 600,000 to 1,000,000 distinct CDR3 sequences; roughly 25% were seen once. These data also formed part of another study, on T cells of mothers and their children.

Material for sequencing was blood. These receptors originate from a boy aged 5-17 years in good health. CDR3s include the opening cysteine and the closing phenylalanine or tryptophan. D genes are given only for firm matches. Size is omitted from some rows. Given values are once, few, many or a class for expanded clones.

few	TRBJ2-3	NA	TRBV6-5	TGTGCCAGCAGACACACCACAGATACGCAGTATTTT	CASRHTTDTQYF
NA	TRBJ2-7	NA	TRBV27	TGTGCCAGCAGTTTACCCGGACAGAACGAGCAGTACTTC	CASSLPGQNEQYF
few	TRBJ2-2	NA	TRBV28	TGTGCCAGCAGTTTAGATGGGGTTATACCGGGCGAGCTGTTTTTT	CASSLDGVIPGELFF
NA	TRBJ1-3	NA	TRBV6-6	TGTGCCAGCAGTTACGCGTCATGGAATTCTGGAAACACCATATATTTT	CASSYASWNSGNTIYF
few	TRBJ2-2	TRBD2	TRBV20-1	TGCAGTGCTAGGGCTAGCGGGAACACCGGGGAGCTGTTTTTT	CSARASGNTGELFF
NA	TRBJ2-6	NA	TRBV5-6	TGTGCCAGCAGCTTGGTTTTCGGGAACGGAGGATCCACTGGGGCCAACGTCCTGACTTTC	CASSLVFGNGGSTGANVLTF
NA	TRBJ2-7	NA	TRBV7-8	TGTGCCAGCAGCCCTCTCTGGACCTCATACGAGCAGTACTTC	CASSPLWTSYEQYF
NA	TRBJ2-5	NA	TRBV7-2	TGTGCCAGCAGCTCAGATGGGGGTCCGGGGACCCAGTACTTC	CASSSDGGPGTQYF
few	TRBJ1-5	NA	TRBV7-2	TGTGCCAGCAGCTTAGTGCGCGGAGGCAATCAGCCCCAGCATTTT	CASSLVRGGNQPQHF
few	TRBJ2-5	TRBD2	TRBV5-1	TGCGCCAGCAGCGACTCCAGCGGGGGGGCCCAAGAGACCCAGTACTTC	CASSDSSGGAQETQYF
many	TRBJ2-5	NA	TRBV7-2	TGTGCCAGCAGCTTAGAGGGGCGGGCCCTGGGTCGGACGACCCAGTACTTC	CASSLEGRALGRTTQYF
NA	TRBJ2-7	NA	TRBV12-3/TRBV12-4	TGCGCCAGCAGTTTATGGGGCGGCACCTACGAGCAGTACTTC	CASSLWGGTYEQYF
once	TRBJ2-5	TRBD2	TRBV6-2/TRBV6-3	TGTGCCAGCAGTCCCTCTAAACAAACCCGGGAGGGCCAAGAGACCCAGTACTTC	CASSPSKQTREGQETQYF
few	TRBJ2-3	NA	TRBV7-2	TGTGCCAGCAGCCCTACGACGGGTCGTAGCACAGATACGCAGTATTTT	CASSPTTGRSTDTQYF
few	TRBJ2-7	TRBD2	TRBV5-1	TGCGCCAGCAGGAGCGGACTAGTCTACGAGCAGTACTTC	CASRSGLVYEQYF
NA	TRBJ2-1	NA	TRBV6-4	TGTGCCAGCAGTGACTTCGGCCCCGGTAAGCAGTTCTTC	CASSDFGPGKQFF
few	TRBJ1-2	NA	TRBV4-3	TGCGCCAGCAGCCAAGATTTCACTACCCCAGGTTATGGCTACACCTTC	CASSQDFTTPGYGYTF
many	TRBJ2-5	NA	TRBV6-2/TRBV6-3	TGTGCCAGCAGTTACTCGGAGACCCAGTACTTC	CASSYSETQYF
few	TRBJ1-1	NA	TRBV12-3/TRBV12-4	TGTGCCAGCAGTTCGGTGGGACGGGCTGAAGCTTTCTTT	CASSSVGRAEAFF
NA	TRBJ1-2	NA	TRBV29-1	TGCAGCGTTGACCCCGACAATCTTAACTATGGCTACACCTTC	CSVDPDNLNYGYTF
NA	TRBJ1-5	NA	TRBV5-6	TGTGCCAGCAGCTTGCATGGGGGCTTGAATCAGCCCCAGCATTTT	CASSLHGGLNQPQHF
NA	TRBJ2-7	NA	TRBV3-1	TGTGCCAGCAGCCCAAATGGCGGGGTGAGGGCCTACGAGCAGTACTTC	CASSPNGGVRAYEQYF
few	TRBJ2-7	TRBD1	TRBV7-2	TGTGCCAGCAGCGACGCCGGGACAGGGAGCTCCTACGAGCAGTACTTC	CASSDAGTGSSYEQYF
NA	TRBJ1-1	NA	TRBV7-9	TGTGCCAGCAGCGTGGGGAGGGGGGGCACTGAAGCTTTCTTT	CASSVGRGGTEAFF
few	TRBJ2-1	NA	TRBV29-1	TGCAGCGTTACCGGGACTCCGAGCTCCTACAATGAGCAGTTCTTC	CSVTGTPSSYNEQFF
NA	TRBJ2-5	TRBD1	TRBV12-3/TRBV12-4	TGTGCCAGCAGACAGGACAGGGGGGGTCTGGTCGAGACCCAGTACTTC	CASRQDRGGLVETQYF
few	TRBJ2-2	NA	TRBV20-1	TGCAGTGCCAGGGGAGGCCGTCCCGGGGAGCTGTTTTTT	CSARGGRPGELFF
NA	TRBJ2-7	TRBD1	TRBV3-1	TGTGCCAGCAGCCTCTTGAGGACAGGGTCCTACGAGCAGTACTTC	CASSLLRTGSYEQYF
few	TRBJ1-2	NA	TRBV14	TGTGCCAGCAGCCACCCCGGCGGGGGAATCCTTGGCTACACCTTC	CASSHPGGGILGYTF
few	TRBJ2-2	NA	TRBV4-1	TGCGCCAGCAGCCAAGGAAAGACCGCGGTATACACCGGGGAGCTGTTTTTT	CASSQGKTAVYTGELFF
NA	TRBJ2-7	NA	TRBV7-9	TGTGCCAGCAGTACCTCAGGTCCTAACGAGCAGTACTTC	CASSTSGPNEQYF
few	TRBJ2-3	NA	TRBV4-1	TGCGCCAGCAGCCAAGTATCAGCCCACACAGATACGCAGTATTTT	CASSQVSAHTDTQYF
few	TRBJ2-4	TRBD1	TRBV7-2	TGTGCCAGCAGCTACGGACAGGGAAACATTCAGTACTTC	CASSYGQGNIQYF
NA	TRBJ1-4	NA	TRBV7-9	TGTGCCAGCAGCTTAGTTGGATCCCCCGCAAAACTGTTTTTT	CASSLVGSPAKLFF
NA	TRBJ2-1	NA	TRBV4-3	TGCGCCAGCAGCCAAGATTGGGGCAGCCCCTATGAGCAGTTCTTC	CASSQDWGSPYEQFF
NA	TRBJ2-5	TRBD1	TRBV12-3/TRBV12-4	TGTGCCAGCAGCTCAGACAGGGGAAGACGCGAGACCCAGTACTTC	CASSSDRGRRETQYF
few	TRBJ2-1	TRBD2	TRBV27	TGTGCCAGCGGCTCCACCGGGGCTAGCGGGAGCTCCTACAATGAGCAGTTCTTC	CASGSTGASGSSYNEQFF
NA	TRBJ2-7	NA	TRBV7-6	TGTGCCAGCAGCTCCTCTTTGGGGTTCGCCGAGCAGTACTTC	CASSSSLGFAEQYF
few	TRBJ2-3	TRBD2	TRBV27	TGTGCCAGCAGACGGGGGACTATCCCCACAGATACGCAGTATTTT	CASRRGTIPTDTQYF
few	TRBJ2-1	NA	TRBV14	TGTGCCAGCAGCCGACTAGGGGGGAATGAGCAGTTCTTC	CASSRLGGNEQFF
NA	TRBJ2-3	NA	TRBV20-1	TGCAGTGCTAGAGATCCCACTAGTCCCTCGCAGGATACGCAGTATTTT	CSARDPTSPSQDTQYF